Listed here is a single TCR beta chain. The sample comes from a study of T cells in tumors after PD-1 blockade. Study-level background: On average, peripheral blood gave around 110,000 TCR templates and over 35,000 unique clonotypes.

Method: immunoSEQ multiplex PCR; TCRdb's copy keeps in-frame clones and lacks some. The data contain approximately 63,000 clones, approximately 79% of them singletons. From germline, CDR1 is SNHLY and CDR2 FYNNEI. The CDR3 runs 14 residues. The V segment lost 11 bases and the J segment 5 bases; nucleotides outside the gene matches: 13. The chain carries TRBV2 and TRBJ2-5; 8 bases line up with TRBD2. This specimen consisted of PBMCs, obtained after anti-PD-1 treatment. The clonotype originates from a human donor with basal cell carcinoma. The CDR3 DNA is TGTGCCCGCGGGGAGGCGGGGGGCCGGGAGACCCAGTACTTC. It encodes CARGEAGGRETQYF.